The 10 T cell receptor beta chains below come from one sample, sequenced in a study of CD8 T cells in ankylosing spondylitis. General study points: Eight highly homologous variants made up a TCR beta motif, and this motif appeared characteristic of ankylosing spondylitis blood.

No antigens are known for them. Each CDR3 protein is one row after TCRdb ran MiXCR on the 5' RACE reads. The sample carries 130,000 or so distinct CDR3 sequences, 15% to 20% recorded once. The sample was blood, either unsorted or a sorted T cell fraction (not recorded which). These receptor sequences come from a male donor with ankylosing spondylitis.

The chain combines TRBV7-9 with TRBJ1-1; weak D call: TRBD1 (6 bases). The CDR3 totals 16 residues. Deletions cut 4 bases from V and 1 base from J, with 16 bases between. Germline CDR1 reads SEHNR; CDR2 reads FQNEAQ (reference sequence). The CDR3 coding sequence is TGTGCCAGCAGCTCTGACGGACAGCGAGGGAACACTGAAGCTTTCTTT. It yields the protein CASSSDGQRGNTEAFF.

V and J are TRBV3-1 and TRBJ2-3; 10 nucleotides align to TRBD1. CDR1 LGHDT and CDR2 YNNKEL come from the germline V gene (reference sequence). J lost 11 bases, V lost 4 bases, and 6 bases had no gene match. The CDR3 is 13 residues long. CDR3 protein: CASSPEGDRGQYF. The CDR3, as DNA: TGTGCCAGCAGCCCCGAGGGGGACAGGGGGCAGTATTTT.

Ten or more counts support this clonotype. The genes are TRBV12-3 or TRBV12-4 and TRBJ2-3; D is ambiguous. CDR3 size: 12 residues. V was shortened by 5 bases and J by 4 bases, with 7 bases between the two germline ends. CDR3 in amino acids: CASSGSADTQYF. The CDR3 region has the DNA TGTGCCAGCAGTGGGTCAGCAGATACGCAGTATTTT.

The chain uses TRBV7-3 and TRBJ2-3, with TRBD2 matching 7 bases. CDR1 is SGHTA, CDR2 FQGTGA, per germline. J gave up 5 bases and V 5 bases, and 10 bases lay outside the gene matches. There are 15 residues in the CDR3. CDR3 loop: CASSPSGLTGDTQYF. The CDR3 bases are TGTGCCAGCAGCCCTAGCGGCCTCACGGGAGATACGCAGTATTTT.

This clonotype has more than one count but fewer than ten. A much larger clonotype is one base distant, so this may be a read error. CDR3 in amino acids: CASSLMDEQFF. CDR3 nucleotide sequence: TGTGCCAGCAGCTTGATGGATGAGCAGTTCTTC. The chain is built from TRBV5-5 and TRBJ2-1; D call uncertain. The CDR3 runs 11 residues. Germline CDR1 reads SGHKS; CDR2 reads YYEKEE (reference sequence). Trimming pared 1 base from V and 8 bases from J, leaving 4 bases between.

The chain is built from TRBV7-8 and TRBJ2-7; unclear D gene. The CDR3 has 12 residues. Trimming removed 4 bases at V and 2 bases at J, with 6 bases between. The germline V gene encodes CDR1 SGHVS and CDR2 FQNEAQ. The CDR3 nucleotides are TGTGCCAGCAGCTACGGTCCCTACGAGCAGTACTTC. Translated: CASSYGPYEQYF.

This clonotype was counted only a few times. The rearrangement uses TRBV10-2 and TRBJ1-1; 9 bases agree with TRBD1. Germline V gene sequence: CDR1 WSHSY, CDR2 SAAADI. This CDR3 is built from 14 residues. With 6 bases clipped from V and 4 bases from J, the junction kept 6 bases outside the gene matches. The CDR3 DNA is TGCGCCAGCAGCTCCGGGACAGGGTTCACTGAAGCTTTCTTT. This codes for CASSSGTGFTEAFF.

The table lists this clonotype with a few counts. The chain joins TRBV29-1 to TRBJ2-7, with D perhaps matching TRBD1 (6 bases). CDR1 and CDR2 (germline): SQVTM, ANQGSEA. CDR3 length: 13 residues. V lost 3 bases and J lost 2, with 11 bases in between. CDR3 in amino acids: CSVEEQGTYEQYF. The CDR3 DNA is TGCAGCGTTGAGGAACAGGGTACCTACGAGCAGTACTTC.

The chain uses TRBV7-9 and TRBJ2-3; the D is unclear. The CDR3 contains 16 residues. V was cut by 5 bases and J by 7 bases, with 22 bases left in between. Germline values: CDR1 SEHNR, CDR2 FQNEAQ (reference sequence). CDR3 coding DNA: TGTGCCAGCAGCATATCGACCGGTCTAGAAGGATATACGCAGTATTTT. This codes for CASSISTGLEGYTQYF.

The chain links TRBV29-1 to TRBJ2-7; 7 bases are shared with TRBD2. J lost 2 bases, V lost 4 bases, and 8 bases had no gene match. This CDR3 comprises 14 residues. The germline gives CDR1 SQVTM, CDR2 ANQGSEA. The CDR3 spells CSVAYGGGPYEQYF. The CDR3 coding sequence is TGCAGCGTTGCCTATGGGGGAGGGCCCTACGAGCAGTACTTC.